The clone carrying this TCR beta chain has just a few counts. The antigen remains undetermined. Trimming cost V 6 bases and J 2 bases; bases outside gene matches: 4. This CDR3 has 15 residues. Synthesis of TCR cDNA relied on 5'RACE template switching, which attached a universal primer site and UMIs. TCRdb ran MiXCR on the 5' RACE reads and lists one entry per CDR3 protein. The sample lists approximately 300,000 distinct CDR3 sequences; about an eighth were seen once. These data originate in a study of T cells after yellow fever vaccination. Overall study: Researchers used SMART-Seq v4 Ultra Low Input to prepare fractions that had low cell numbers.

Study-level points and caveats: Booster sampling recovered most clones from primary vaccination (roughly 97% CD4, roughly 88% CD8). Abundant clonotypes (contaminants from the bulk population) could be present in FACS-sorted repertoires.

The origin of this receptor is a man aged 25 to 45 who received the YFV17D yellow fever vaccine. V and J are TRBV12-3 or TRBV12-4 and TRBJ2-3; 11 bases agree with TRBD2. The starting material was CD4+ T cells sorted from PBMCs, obtained 45 days after the yellow fever booster vaccination. DNA of the CDR3: TGTGCCAGCAGAACGACTAGCGGGATCACAGATACGCAGTATTTT. Translated: CASRTTSGITDTQYF.